These 4 T cell receptor beta chains came from one sample sequenced in a study of cytomegalovirus exposure and HLA in healthy donors. This table comes from immunoSEQ multiplex PCR, and its TCRdb copy is limited to in-frame clones, with some not included. The sample records 250,000 to 400,000 clones, nearly 90% being singletons. The sequenced sample was PBMCs. These receptors were taken from a man younger than 40 in good health and CMV-seronegative.

The gene calls are TRBV4-1 and TRBJ1-1, with TRBD1 as a possible D gene (6 bases). CDR1 and CDR2 from the germline V gene are MGHRA and YSYEKL. The V and J ends lost 0 bases and 5 bases respectively, with 13 bases between them. The CDR3 is 15 residues long. Here the CDR3 reads CASSQDSGALTEAFF. CDR3 nucleotides: TGCGCCAGCAGCCAAGATTCAGGGGCGCTTACTGAAGCTTTCTTT.

The V gene is TRBV5-6, the J gene TRBJ1-3; unclear D gene. The CDR3 is 14 residues long. CDR1 and CDR2 (germline): SGHDT, YYEEEE. The V end lost 3 bases, the J end lost 10 bases, and 17 bases lay between the germline ends. The CDR3 reads CASSSSSQRRTIYF. In DNA, the CDR3 is TGTGCCAGCAGCTCCAGCAGCCAGAGGAGGACCATATATTTT.

V and J are TRBV11-2 and TRBJ1-1, with D maybe TRBD1 (6 bases). Germline CDR1 and CDR2: SGHAT and FQNNGV. The V end was cut by 5 bases, the J end by 1 base, with 14 bases between. This CDR3 contains 15 residues. This CDR3 is CASSDYRVRNTEAFF. CDR3 sequence (DNA): TGTGCCAGCAGCGACTACAGGGTTCGGAACACTGAAGCTTTCTTT.

The V and J genes are TRBV15 and TRBJ1-2; 9 bases match TRBD1. This CDR3 is 15 amino acids long. V lost 3 bases to trimming and J lost 5 bases; unmatched junction nucleotides: 7. The germline V gene encodes CDR1 LNHNV and CDR2 YYDKDF (reference sequence). The CDR3 spells CATSSRGQGEYGYTF. DNA for the CDR3: TGTGCCACCAGCAGTCGGGGACAGGGAGAGTATGGCTACACCTTC.